The 13 T cell receptor beta chains below were found in one sample sequenced in a study of blood T cells in healthy people across ages. Primers used in a second PCR of about 6 to 11 cycles were a sample-barcoded 5' primer and a J-beta primer mix. TCRdb called the 5' RACE reads again in MiXCR, with one record for every CDR3 protein. The table includes 630,000 or so distinct CDR3 sequences, approximately 30% detected once. Sequencing input: blood. The receptor set was obtained from a woman of 80 years or more in good health.

The V gene is TRBV7-8, the J gene TRBJ2-2; 7 bases are shared with TRBD2. In germline, CDR1 is SGHVS, CDR2 FQNEAQ. This CDR3 spans 15 amino acids. The V segment lost 3 bases and the J segment 6 bases; nucleotides outside the gene matches: 7. The CDR3 sequence: CASSLEAGTSGELFF. The CDR3 DNA sequence: TGTGCCAGCAGCTTGGAAGCGGGAACGTCCGGGGAGCTGTTTTTT.

This clonotype has at least ten counts. The chain uses TRBV24-1 and TRBJ2-1; 9 bases match TRBD1. This CDR3 spans 16 amino acids. Trimming cost V 4 bases and J 7 bases; bases outside gene matches: 10. Germline-derived CDR1 and CDR2 are KGHDR and SFDVKD. The CDR3 sequence: CATSDPGQGIPNEQFF. CDR3 in DNA: TGTGCCACCAGTGACCCCGGACAGGGGATTCCTAATGAGCAGTTCTTC.

This clonotype has a count of ten or more. The chain combines TRBV11-3 with TRBJ2-5; D is ambiguous. The CDR3 spans 15 residues. Germline CDR1 and CDR2: SGHNT and YENEEA. V lost 1 base to trimming and J lost 5 bases, with 14 bases between them. The DNA of the CDR3 is TGTGCCAGCAGCTTAGGCATAGGTCAACTGGAGACCCAGTACTTC. Translation: CASSLGIGQLETQYF.

V usage is TRBV7-2 and J usage is TRBJ1-5, with D maybe TRBD1 (5 bases). The CDR3 is made up of 15 amino acids. The germline gives CDR1 SGHTA, CDR2 FQGNSA. The V end lost 6 bases, the J end lost 7 bases, and 19 bases lay between the germline ends. CDR3 bases: TGTGCCAGCAGTATGGATCAGGGACTCGGGCAGCCCCAGCATTTT. Amino acid sequence: CASSMDQGLGQPQHF.

This clonotype appeared a few times. V and J are TRBV11-2 and TRBJ2-1; 10 bases fit TRBD2. The CDR3 loop spans 15 amino acids. The V and J ends lost 4 bases and 9 bases, in that order; junction bases with no gene match: 9. Germline V lookup: CDR1 SGHAT, CDR2 FQNNGV. The CDR3 nucleotides read TGTGCCAGCAGCTACCTAGCGGGGGCAACAATTGAGCAGTTCTTC. Translation gives CASSYLAGATIEQFF.

This clonotype has at least ten counts. This chain joins TRBV12-3 or TRBV12-4 and TRBJ1-2, with 8 bases fitting TRBD1. J lost 4 bases, V lost 5 bases, and 9 bases had no gene match. The CDR3 covers 15 residues. The CDR3 is CASSGGTGRIYGYTF. The CDR3 region has the DNA TGTGCCAGCAGTGGGGGGACAGGCCGCATCTATGGCTACACCTTC.

CDR3 residues: CSAREGGINQPQHF. The CDR3, as DNA: TGCAGTGCTAGAGAAGGAGGGATCAATCAGCCCCAGCATTTT. The chain combines TRBV20-1 with TRBJ1-5; D gene uncertain. The germline CDR1 and CDR2 sequences are DFQATT and SNEGSKA (reference sequence). This CDR3 spans 14 amino acids. V was cut by 0 bases and J by 3 bases, with 9 bases left in between.

This clonotype was seen many times. CDR3 sequence reads: CASTRAYEQYF. DNA for the CDR3: TGTGCCAGCACCAGGGCGTACGAGCAGTACTTC. The chain joins TRBV6-5 to TRBJ2-7; D is perhaps TRBD1 (5 bases). The CDR3 contains 11 residues. Germline V gives CDR1 MNHEY, CDR2 SVGAGI. Deletions cut 7 bases from V and 4 bases from J, with 8 bases between.

The V call is TRBV7-2, the J call TRBJ1-1, with TRBD1 matching 9 bases. This CDR3 comprises 16 residues. J gave up 10 bases and V 1 base, and 13 bases lay outside the gene matches. Per germline, CDR1 SGHTA and CDR2 FQGNSA. In DNA, the CDR3 is TGTGCCAGCAGCTTAGACCCGGGACAGGGAACCTTGAGAGCTTTCTTT. It is translated as CASSLDPGQGTLRAFF.

CDR3 region: CASNAPSGRSYF. Here the CDR3 DNA reads TGTGCCAGCAACGCCCCGTCAGGCAGATCGTACTTC. The rearrangement joins TRBV5-6 to TRBJ2-4; D unclear. Germline-derived CDR1 and CDR2 are SGHDT and YYEEEE. This CDR3 region has 12 residues. Trimming removed 6 bases at V and 15 bases at J, with 19 bases between.

In this sample, this clonotype turned up many times. This chain uses TRBV30 with TRBJ1-6; a weak D match, TRBD1 (5 bases). Germline lookup yields CDR1 GTSNPN and CDR2 SVGIG (reference sequence). CDR3 length: 14 amino acids. The V end was cut by 0 bases, the J end by 5 bases, with 8 bases between. CDR3 nucleotide sequence: TGTGCCTGGAGTGTAAGGGGAGATAATTCACCCCTCCACTTT. This encodes CAWSVRGDNSPLHF.

This clonotype was counted between two and nine times. The chain combines TRBV6-2 or TRBV6-3 with TRBJ1-2; a possible D gene is TRBD1 (6 bases). The germline V gene has CDR1 MNHEY and CDR2 SVGEGT. The CDR3 spans 15 residues. The V end lost 6 bases, the J end lost 8 bases, and 22 bases lay between the germline ends. This CDR3 is CASRNTGSGANGYTF. In nucleotides, the CDR3 is TGTGCCAGCAGAAACACAGGGAGTGGGGCTAACGGCTACACCTTC.

The chain recombines TRBV3-1 with TRBJ2-1; D possibly corresponds to TRBD2 (5 bases). Germline-derived CDR1 and CDR2 are LGHDT and YNNKEL (reference sequence). V lost 4 bases, J lost 10 bases, and 11 bases lay in between. This CDR3 has 12 residues. CDR3 residues: CASSRFGNEQFF. In DNA form, the CDR3 reads TGTGCCAGCAGCCGCTTCGGGAACGAGCAGTTCTTC.